This TCR beta chain was documented in a study of Graves' ophthalmopathy and Graves' hyperthyroidism. The authors amplified TCR beta CDR3 regions from RNA transcripts. The first-round RT-PCR employed HTBI primers together with the Qiagen OneStep RT-PCR kit. A multiplex PCR was then performed as the second round. TCRdb itself ran the multiplex PCR reads through MiXCR, one entry per CDR3 protein. The table lists about 480,000 distinct CDR3 sequences, roughly 14% of them singletons. Moderate-to-severe activity, with CAS ≥3, NOSPECS ≥4 and duration under 3 months, characterized the donors with ophthalmopathy. Other autoimmune diseases, uncontrolled infections, pregnancy or lactation excluded patients from enrollment. This clonotype has ten or more counts. The antigen is undetermined. The germline V gene has CDR1 MNHEY and CDR2 SMNVEV (reference sequence). The CDR3 runs to 14 residues. Trimming removed 6 bases from V and 7 bases from J, with 16 bases in between.

Study observations and caveats: The model predicted progression of ophthalmopathy with a sensitivity of around 70%, and its specificity was under 75%. Most thyroid-expanded clonotypes exceeding 0.001 frequency were also found in blood.

The sequence was obtained from a woman aged 25 to 45 with Graves' ophthalmopathy. V is TRBV27 and J is TRBJ2-4, with unresolved D. The sequencing input was blood. This chain's CDR3 is CASSLGRLGNIQYF. The CDR3 region has the DNA TGTGCCAGCAGCCTTGGACGTCTTGGGAACATTCAGTACTTC.